These 5 T cell receptor beta chains share one sample of origin, sequenced in a study of read filtering for tumor transcriptome and immune sequencing. Molecular barcoded adaptors covering alpha/delta and beta/gamma chains were used on about 0.4 ug RNA. TCRdb used MiXCR to reprocess the reads, holding one entry per CDR3 protein. Seen here are about 48,000 distinct CDR3 sequences, approximately 18% observed once, and the top ten hold roughly 14%. Sequenced material: a population of CD138-negative cells sorted from bone marrow. The receptors come from a donor at least 40 years old with multiple myeloma.

This clonotype was counted ten times or more. The V call is TRBV5-1, the J call TRBJ2-3; D possibly corresponds to TRBD1 (6 bases). CDR1 and CDR2 (germline): SGHRS, YFSETQ. Deletions cut 1 base from V and 1 base from J, with 10 bases between. The CDR3 totals 15 residues. CDR3 sequence (DNA): TGCGCCAGCAGCTTGCAACGGACAGGCACAGATACGCAGTATTTT. Protein product: CASSLQRTGTDTQYF.

The sample holds many counts of this clonotype. The chain has TRBV14 and TRBJ1-4; 9 nucleotides agree with TRBD1. The CDR3 spans 15 residues. J lost 8 bases, V lost 2 bases, and 6 bases had no gene match. Germline V lookup: CDR1 SGHDN, CDR2 FVKESK. The CDR3 DNA is TGTGCCAGCAGCCAATGGACAGGGGTAGAAGAAAAACTGTTTTTT. It yields the protein CASSQWTGVEEKLFF.

This clonotype was observed many times. DNA for the CDR3: TGCAGTGCCAACAGGGGCCGAAGTCGGGACGAGCAGTACTTC. Its protein product is CSANRGRSRDEQYF. V and J are TRBV20-1 and TRBJ2-7, with 7 nucleotides matching TRBD1. Losses at the gene ends were 6 bases for V and 5 bases for J; bases not matched to a gene: 13. The germline V gene has CDR1 DFQATT and CDR2 SNEGSKA (reference sequence). The CDR3 is 14 amino acids.

There are many counts of this clonotype. This sequence joins TRBV20-1 and TRBJ2-1, with TRBD2 matching over 10 bases. J gave up 1 base and V 3 bases, and 6 bases lay outside the gene matches. Germline lookup yields CDR1 DFQATT and CDR2 SNEGSKA (reference sequence). The CDR3 contains 16 residues. CDR3 sequence reads: CSARNLAGGSYNEQFF. DNA for the CDR3: TGCAGTGCTAGGAATTTAGCGGGAGGTTCCTACAATGAGCAGTTCTTC.

This clonotype was observed many times. The V gene is TRBV4-2, the J gene TRBJ2-2; 7 bases map to TRBD2. Trimming removed 0 bases from V and 0 bases from J; junction bases left unmatched: 4. In germline, CDR1 is LGHNA, CDR2 YNFKEQ. CDR3 length equals 17 residues. The CDR3 sequence is CASSQESSGANTGELFF. CDR3 bases: TGTGCCAGCAGCCAAGAATCCAGCGGGGCGAACACCGGGGAGCTGTTTTTT.